The sequence of this T cell receptor beta chain was determined in a study of cytomegalovirus exposure and HLA in healthy donors. CDR3 size: 15 residues. Per the germline V gene, CDR1 is SGHDT and CDR2 is YYEEEE. With 6 bases removed from V and 4 bases from J, the gap between germline ends came to 19 bases. The PCR made use of 60 Vbeta and 13 Jbeta primers. The assay was immunoSEQ multiplex PCR, and TCRdb's table has in-frame clones only and misses some. Here the sample spans 95,000 to 110,000 clones, over 75% being singletons. This receptor was identified in a woman in her late teens or twenties in good health and CMV-seropositive. The rearrangement links TRBV5-6 to TRBJ1-2, with D perhaps TRBD1 (6 bases). Sequenced material: PBMCs. As DNA, the CDR3 is TGTGCCAGCACCAACTGGCGGGGGGCATTCTATGGCTACACCTTC. It codes for CASTNWRGAFYGYTF.